Included here is one T cell receptor beta chain sequence, with context. The repertoire was sequenced with immunoSEQ multiplex PCR; TCRdb's copy has only in-frame clones and lacks some. The sample shows tens of thousands of clones, around 90% of them seen only once. The data were taken from a study of blood T cell repertoires in COVID-19. About the research overall: The United States, Italy and Spain provided the acute and convalescent COVID-19 samples.

The sequence came from a human donor with active COVID-19. The donor label of this sample is uncertain. Sequencing was carried out using peripheral blood.

CDR3 region: CASSVSGGEETQYF. For the CDR3, the DNA is TGCGCCAGCAGTGTTTCAGGGGGAGAAGAGACCCAGTACTTC. This chain links TRBV10-2 with TRBJ2-5; the match to TRBD1 covers 7 bases. Germline lookup yields CDR1 WSHSY and CDR2 SAAADI. V was clipped by 4 bases and J by 3 bases; unmatched bases: 5. CDR3 length: 14 amino acids.